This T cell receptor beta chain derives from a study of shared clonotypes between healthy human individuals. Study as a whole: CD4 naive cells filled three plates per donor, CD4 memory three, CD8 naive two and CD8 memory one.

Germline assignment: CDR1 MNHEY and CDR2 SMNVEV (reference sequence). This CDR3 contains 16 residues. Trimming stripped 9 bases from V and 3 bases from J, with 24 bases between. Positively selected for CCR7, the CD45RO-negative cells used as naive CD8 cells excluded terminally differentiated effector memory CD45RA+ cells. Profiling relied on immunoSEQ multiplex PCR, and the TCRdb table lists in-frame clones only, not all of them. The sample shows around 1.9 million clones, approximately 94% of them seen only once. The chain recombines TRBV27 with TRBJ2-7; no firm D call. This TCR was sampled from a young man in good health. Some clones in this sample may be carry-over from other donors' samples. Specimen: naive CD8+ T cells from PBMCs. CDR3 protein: CARSNSGPQSCYEQYF. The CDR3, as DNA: TGTGCCAGGTCGAATTCCGGGCCTCAAAGCTGCTACGAGCAGTACTTC.